The 22 T cell receptor beta chains given below trace back to one sample, sequenced in a study of blood T cells in healthy people across ages. Through a sample-barcoded 5' primer and a J-beta primer mix, a second PCR was run for roughly 6 to 12 cycles. Each CDR3 protein gets one entry after TCRdb re-called the 5' RACE reads with MiXCR. The sample carries about 840,000 distinct CDR3 sequences, about 29% recorded once. The same data also contributed to another study, on T cells of mothers and their children.

Sequenced: blood. The source is a woman in her thirties or forties in good health.

This clonotype was seen ten or more times. The chain combines TRBV7-2 with TRBJ2-1; 8 bases map to TRBD1. The end of the DNA aligns better with TRBJ2-7, so the J call may be wrong. Germline V gives CDR1 SGHTA, CDR2 FQGNSA. The CDR3 runs to 16 residues. Here the CDR3 DNA reads TGTGCCAGCAGCCAGAGACAGGGGAGGAAATACAATGAGCAGTACTTC. It encodes CASSQRQGRKYNEQYF.

This clonotype came up once. The chain has TRBV5-1 and TRBJ2-1, with 7 bases lining up with TRBD1. Germline CDR1 SGHRS, CDR2 YFSETQ. V was pared by 4 bases and J by 4 bases, with 8 bases of the junction left unmatched. CDR3 length: 15 residues. This CDR3 is CASSKTGAEYNEQFF. In DNA, the CDR3 is TGCGCCAGCAGCAAAACAGGGGCGGAGTACAATGAGCAGTTCTTC.

For the CDR3, the DNA is TGTGCCAGCAGCCAAGAACGATGGATCCAGTTCTTC. Translation gives CASSQERWIQFF. The chain joins TRBV14 to TRBJ2-1, with D unresolved. Germline CDR1 is SGHDN and CDR2 is FVKESK. This CDR3 has 12 residues. Trimming shortened V by 0 bases and J by 13 bases, and 10 bases separated the two germline ends.

Regarding this clonotype: An end of the junction differs from the germline gene, which may be a read error. The rearrangement links TRBV5-5 to TRBJ2-3, with unresolved D. Germline loops: CDR1 SGHKS, CDR2 YYEKEE (reference sequence). The CDR3 length is 16 residues. The CDR3 protein is CASSLGTASSTDTQYF. Here the CDR3 DNA reads TGTGCCAGCAGTTTGGGAACAGCCTCCAGCACAGATACGCAGTATTTT.

This clonotype was picked up a small number of times. The V call is TRBV7-9, the J call TRBJ2-7, with 13 bases that match TRBD2. V lost 5 bases to trimming and J lost 6 bases; unmatched junction nucleotides: 10. The CDR3 sequence is 16 residues long. Germline V lookup: CDR1 SEHNR, CDR2 FQNEAQ (reference sequence). The CDR3 region is CASSQRTSGGDGEQYF. CDR3 sequence (DNA): TGTGCCAGCAGCCAAAGGACTAGCGGGGGAGATGGCGAGCAGTACTTC.

With respect to this clonotype: A single base separates this from a much larger clone, so it may be a read error. DNA of the CDR3: TGTGCCAGCACTACGCAAGGTCTTCCGTCCTACGAGCAGTACTTC. As protein: CASTTQGLPSYEQYF. This chain uses TRBV28 with TRBJ2-7; D unclear. CDR1 is MDHEN, CDR2 SYDVKM, per germline. The CDR3 consists of 15 residues. V lost 7 bases and J lost 1, with 17 bases in between.

The rearrangement links TRBV3-1 to TRBJ1-2, with TRBD1 matching 8 bases. The CDR3 spans 14 residues. Germline V lookup: CDR1 LGHDT, CDR2 YNNKEL (reference sequence). Trimming took 4 bases from V and 7 from J; bases not matched to a gene: 8. For the CDR3, the DNA is TGTGCCAGCAGCCCCCGTGGGACAGGAGGTGGCTACACCTTC. Translated: CASSPRGTGGGYTF.

This clonotype has just a few counts. V gene TRBV9 combines with J gene TRBJ2-7, with D perhaps TRBD1 (5 bases). V lost 4 bases and J lost 3, with 17 bases in between. The germline V gene encodes CDR1 SGDLS and CDR2 YYNGEE. The CDR3 extends over 15 amino acids. CDR3 sequence reads: CASSPTKDSLYEQYF. The CDR3 coding sequence is TGTGCCAGCAGCCCGACCAAAGACAGTCTCTACGAGCAGTACTTC.

The chain couples TRBV20-1 to TRBJ1-2, with 8 bases lining up with TRBD1. Per germline, CDR1 DFQATT and CDR2 SNEGSKA (reference sequence). This CDR3 contains 15 residues. V was pared by 1 base and J by 5 bases, with 9 bases of the junction left unmatched. Here the CDR3 reads CSARVIDRGSYGYTF. The CDR3 coding sequence is TGCAGTGCTAGAGTTATAGACAGGGGATCTTATGGCTACACCTTC.

V usage is TRBV5-1 and J usage is TRBJ2-3; D is possibly TRBD2 (5 bases). This CDR3 has 15 amino acids. Trimming shortened V by 3 bases and J by 8 bases, and 19 bases separated the two germline ends. CDR1 is SGHRS and CDR2 is YFSETQ in the germline V gene. CDR3 sequence: CASSSALAGGGTQYF. The CDR3 region has the DNA TGCGCCAGCAGCTCCGCCTTGGCGGGTGGAGGTACGCAGTATTTT.

The chain couples TRBV28 to TRBJ1-2; TRBD1 might be the D (5 bases). The CDR3 runs to 13 residues. CDR1 MDHEN and CDR2 SYDVKM come from the germline V gene. The V end was cut by 11 bases, the J end by 7 bases, with 20 bases between. The CDR3 sequence: CACGAGRRIGYTF. As DNA, the CDR3 is TGTGCCTGTGGGGCAGGGAGGAGGATTGGCTACACCTTC.

The chain couples TRBV27 to TRBJ1-3; unclear D gene. Germline V lookup: CDR1 MNHEY, CDR2 SMNVEV (reference sequence). The CDR3 spans 15 residues. The V end was cut by 6 bases, the J end by 0 bases, with 12 bases between. The CDR3 region is CASSPTFPSGNTIYF. The CDR3 DNA sequence: TGTGCCAGCAGCCCAACCTTCCCCTCTGGAAACACCATATATTTT.

This chain joins TRBV29-1 and TRBJ2-5; 7 nucleotides agree with TRBD2. The CDR3 covers 16 residues. J gave up 5 bases and V 0 bases, and 12 bases lay outside the gene matches. The germline CDR1 and CDR2 sequences are SQVTM and ANQGSEA. Here the CDR3 DNA reads TGCAGCGTTGAAGATGGGGGGGGACCCCGGAGGGAGACCCAGTACTTC. Translation: CSVEDGGGPRRETQYF.

At least ten counts were recorded for this clonotype. The chain joins TRBV20-1 to TRBJ2-7; 10 nucleotides agree with TRBD2. The V and J ends lost 3 bases and 5 bases, in that order; junction bases with no gene match: 7. The CDR3 loop spans 14 amino acids. The germline gives CDR1 DFQATT, CDR2 SNEGSKA (reference sequence). CDR3 loop: CSASPAGGINEQYF. CDR3 nucleotides: TGCAGTGCTAGTCCAGCGGGGGGGATCAACGAGCAGTACTTC.

This clonotype was seen at least ten times. The J gene is TRBJ2-3, the V gene TRBV4-1, with TRBD1 as a possible D gene (7 bases). This CDR3 region has 14 residues. V dropped 4 bases and J dropped 5 bases, with 13 bases sitting between them. Germline loops: CDR1 MGHRA, CDR2 YSYEKL. The CDR3 DNA is TGCGCCAGCAGCCTGCCAGGGGGAGGAGATACGCAGTATTTT. Translation: CASSLPGGGDTQYF.

This clonotype was recorded a few times. The chain joins TRBV6-5 to TRBJ1-1; perhaps TRBD1 as D (5 bases). CDR1 is MNHEY, CDR2 SVGAGI, per germline. The CDR3 contains 15 residues. Trimming removed 6 bases from V and 0 bases from J, with 14 bases in between. CDR3 sequence (DNA): TGTGCCAGCAGCCGAGTGGGACGGCTGAACACTGAAGCTTTCTTT. Translated: CASSRVGRLNTEAFF.

This clonotype came up a few times. This chain uses TRBV4-1 with TRBJ2-3, with 10 bases matching TRBD2. Unmatched junction bases numbered 2, after V lost 2 bases and J lost 6 bases. The CDR3 spans 14 residues. From germline, CDR1 is MGHRA and CDR2 YSYEKL. In DNA form, the CDR3 reads TGCGCCAGCAGCCAAAGCGGGGGGGTGGATACGCAGTATTTT. It codes for CASSQSGGVDTQYF.

Here the CDR3 DNA reads TGTGCCAGCTCACTTGCGGGACAGGGGGCCGACGAGCAGTACTTC. Translation: CASSLAGQGADEQYF. This rearrangement joins TRBV18 to TRBJ2-5; 12 bases are a match to TRBD1. The DNA matches TRBJ2-7 better at its end, which makes the J call doubtful. In germline, CDR1 is KGHSH, CDR2 LQKENI. The CDR3 totals 15 residues.

This clonotype came up a few times. V is TRBV2 and J is TRBJ1-2, with D perhaps matching TRBD1 (6 bases). This CDR3 has 14 residues. Germline CDR1 and CDR2: SNHLY and FYNNEI. V was trimmed by 5 bases and J by 6 bases, leaving 16 bases between them. This CDR3 is CASSLRQAGNGYTF. The CDR3 DNA is TGTGCCAGCAGTCTCCGACAGGCGGGGAATGGCTACACCTTC.

This clonotype was detected a few times. This chain uses TRBV2 with TRBJ2-7; the D is unclear. The CDR3 totals 15 residues. V lost 2 bases to trimming and J lost 6 bases, with 17 bases between them. Germline CDR1 SNHLY, CDR2 FYNNEI. The CDR3 is CASSEIRRLTFEQYF. For the CDR3, the DNA is TGTGCCAGCAGTGAAATACGTCGGCTCACCTTCGAGCAGTACTTC.

This sequence joins TRBV7-2 and TRBJ2-1; 12 nucleotides line up with TRBD1. V lost 2 bases, J lost 9 bases, and 5 bases stayed unmatched. CDR3 length: 15 amino acids. The germline CDR1 and CDR2 sequences are SGHTA and FQGNSA. CDR3 DNA: TGTGCCAGCAGCTTAATGGGACAGGGGGCGATTGAGCAGTTCTTC. This translates into CASSLMGQGAIEQFF.

This clonotype came up a few times. This chain connects TRBV12-3 or TRBV12-4 to TRBJ2-6; D gene ambiguous. V dropped 5 bases and J dropped 0 bases, with 11 bases sitting between them. The CDR3 spans 16 residues. The CDR3 DNA follows: TGTGCCAGCAGTCGGCCATTGGGCTCTGGGGCCAACGTCCTGACTTTC. Encoded protein: CASSRPLGSGANVLTF.